This TCR beta chain was observed in a study of human versus mouse CDR3 diversity and MHC coevolution. Study-wide results and limits: Humans had the largest estimated TCR beta repertoire, some 1.7 million clonotypes.

Libraries were prepared by immunoSEQ multiplex PCR; TCRdb keeps only in-frame clonotypes and omits some of them. Of tens of thousands of clones in the sample, around 94% were seen once. On this clone: Its cognate antigen is unknown.

Naive CD4 T cells were sorted as CD45RO-negative, CD62L-positive. Germline CDR1 and CDR2: MNHNS and SASEGT. The CDR3 sequence is 16 residues long. V lost 4 bases to trimming and J lost 0 bases, with 10 bases between them. Sequencing was carried out using naive CD4+ T cells from blood. Subset meaning: CD45RO-negative CD62L-positive naive CD4 T cells. The clonotype was recovered from a person in their sixties or seventies in good health. This chain links TRBV6-1 with TRBJ2-6; D remains ambiguous. The CDR3 DNA follows: TGTGCCAGCAGTGCCAGGTACAGCTCTGGGGCCAACGTCCTGACTTTC. The encoded protein is CASSARYSSGANVLTF.